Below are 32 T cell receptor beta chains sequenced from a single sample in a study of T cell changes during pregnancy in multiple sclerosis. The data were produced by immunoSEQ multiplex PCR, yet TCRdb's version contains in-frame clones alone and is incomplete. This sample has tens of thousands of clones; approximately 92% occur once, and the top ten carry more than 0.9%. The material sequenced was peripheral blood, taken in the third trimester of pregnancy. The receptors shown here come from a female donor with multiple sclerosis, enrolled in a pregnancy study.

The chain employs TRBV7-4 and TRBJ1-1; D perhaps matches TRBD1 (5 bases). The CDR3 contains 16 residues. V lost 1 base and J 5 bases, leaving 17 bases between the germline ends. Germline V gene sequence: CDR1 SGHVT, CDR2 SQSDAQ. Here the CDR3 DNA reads TGTGCCAGCAGCTTAGGAGGGGACGGGGGTGATACTGAAGCTTTCTTT. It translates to CASSLGGDGGDTEAFF.

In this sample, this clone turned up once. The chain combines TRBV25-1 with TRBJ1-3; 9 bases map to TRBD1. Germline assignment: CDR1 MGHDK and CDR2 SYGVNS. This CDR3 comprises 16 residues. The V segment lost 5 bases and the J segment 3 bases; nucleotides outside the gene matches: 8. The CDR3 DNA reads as TGTGCCAGCAGTCCGGGACAGGGTTCGGGTGGAAACACCATATATTTT. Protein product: CASSPGQGSGGNTIYF.

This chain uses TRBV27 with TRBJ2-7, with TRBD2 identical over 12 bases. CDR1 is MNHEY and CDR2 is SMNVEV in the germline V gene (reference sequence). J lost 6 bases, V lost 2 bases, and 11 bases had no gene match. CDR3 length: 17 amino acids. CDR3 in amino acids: CASSLLAGGGPRGEQYF. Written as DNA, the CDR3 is TGTGCCAGCAGTTTACTAGCGGGAGGGGGTCCGCGCGGCGAGCAGTACTTC.

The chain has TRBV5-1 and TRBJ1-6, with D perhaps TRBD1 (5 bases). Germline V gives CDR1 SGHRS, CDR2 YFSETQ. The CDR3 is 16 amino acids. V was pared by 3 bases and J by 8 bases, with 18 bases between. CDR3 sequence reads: CASSWTQRTGDSPLHF. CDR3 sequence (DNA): TGCGCCAGCAGCTGGACTCAACGGACGGGGGATTCACCCCTCCACTTT.

The CDR3, as DNA: TGTGCCAGCTCACCAAGTGACAGCTCCTACGAGCAGTACTTC. Protein: CASSPSDSSYEQYF. The chain carries TRBV18 and TRBJ2-7; possible D gene TRBD1, 5 bases. Trimming removed 2 bases from V and 0 bases from J, with 8 bases in between. CDR1 is KGHSH and CDR2 is LQKENI in the germline V gene. This CDR3 contains 14 residues.

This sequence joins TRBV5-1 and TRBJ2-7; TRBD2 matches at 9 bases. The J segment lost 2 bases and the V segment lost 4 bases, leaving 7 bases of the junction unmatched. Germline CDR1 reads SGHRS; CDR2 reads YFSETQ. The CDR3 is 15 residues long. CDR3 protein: CASSLGGLAAYEQYF. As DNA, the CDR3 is TGCGCCAGCAGCCTCGGGGGACTAGCAGCCTACGAGCAGTACTTC.

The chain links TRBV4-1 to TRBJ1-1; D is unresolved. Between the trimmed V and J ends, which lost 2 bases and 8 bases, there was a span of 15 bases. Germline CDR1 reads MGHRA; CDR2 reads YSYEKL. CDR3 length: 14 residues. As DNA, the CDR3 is TGCGCCAGCAGCCAATTAGCAGGAACTAGCGAAGCTTTCTTT. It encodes CASSQLAGTSEAFF.

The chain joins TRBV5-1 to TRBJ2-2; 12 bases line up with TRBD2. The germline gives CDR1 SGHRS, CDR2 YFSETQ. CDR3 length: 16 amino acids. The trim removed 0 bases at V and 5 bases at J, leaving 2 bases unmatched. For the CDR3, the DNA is TGCGCCAGCAGCTTGGGTGGACTAGCGGGAACCGGGGAGCTGTTTTTT. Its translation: CASSLGGLAGTGELFF.

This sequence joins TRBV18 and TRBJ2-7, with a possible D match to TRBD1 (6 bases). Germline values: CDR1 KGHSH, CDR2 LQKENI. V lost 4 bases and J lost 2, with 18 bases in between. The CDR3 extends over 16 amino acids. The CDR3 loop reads CASSQLSQGSPYEQYF. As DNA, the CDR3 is TGTGCCAGCTCACAACTATCACAGGGCTCGCCCTACGAGCAGTACTTC.

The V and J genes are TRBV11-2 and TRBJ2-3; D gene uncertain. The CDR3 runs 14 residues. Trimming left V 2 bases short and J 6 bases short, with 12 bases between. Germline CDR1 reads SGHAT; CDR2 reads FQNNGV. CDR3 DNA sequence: TGTGCCAGCAGCTTAACGGCGGATTGGGATACGCAGTATTTT. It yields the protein CASSLTADWDTQYF.

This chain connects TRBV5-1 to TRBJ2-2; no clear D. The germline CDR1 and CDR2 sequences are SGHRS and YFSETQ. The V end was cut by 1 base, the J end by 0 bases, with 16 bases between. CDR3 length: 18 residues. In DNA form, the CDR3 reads TGCGCCAGCAGCTTGCCCACCCCCAAATCTACGAACACCGGGGAGCTGTTTTTT. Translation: CASSLPTPKSTNTGELFF.

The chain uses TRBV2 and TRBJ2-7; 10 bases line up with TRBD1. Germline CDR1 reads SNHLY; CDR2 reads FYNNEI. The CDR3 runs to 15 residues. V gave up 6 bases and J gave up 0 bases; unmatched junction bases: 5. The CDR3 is CASSAGQGGSYEQYF. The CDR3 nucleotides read TGTGCCAGCAGCGCTGGACAGGGGGGCTCCTACGAGCAGTACTTC.

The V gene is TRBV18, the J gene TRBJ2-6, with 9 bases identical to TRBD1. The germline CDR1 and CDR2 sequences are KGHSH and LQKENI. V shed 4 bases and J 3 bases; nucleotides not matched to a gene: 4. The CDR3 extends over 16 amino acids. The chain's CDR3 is CASSRTGAGGANVLTF. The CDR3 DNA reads TGTGCCAGCTCACGGACAGGGGCGGGTGGGGCCAACGTCCTGACTTTC. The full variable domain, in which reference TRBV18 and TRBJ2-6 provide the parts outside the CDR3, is NAGVMQNPRHLVRRRGQEARLRCSPMKGHSHVYWYRQLPEEGLKFMVYLQKENIIDESGMPKERFSAEFPKEGPSILRIQQVVRGDSAAYFCASSRTGAGGANVLTFGAGSRLTVL.

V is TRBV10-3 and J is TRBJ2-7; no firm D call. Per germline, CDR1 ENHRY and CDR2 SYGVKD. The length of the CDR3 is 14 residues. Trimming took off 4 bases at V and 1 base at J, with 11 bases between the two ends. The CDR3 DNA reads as TGTGCCATCAGTGGCGGCCCTCCTTCCTACGAGCAGTACTTC. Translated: CAISGGPPSYEQYF.

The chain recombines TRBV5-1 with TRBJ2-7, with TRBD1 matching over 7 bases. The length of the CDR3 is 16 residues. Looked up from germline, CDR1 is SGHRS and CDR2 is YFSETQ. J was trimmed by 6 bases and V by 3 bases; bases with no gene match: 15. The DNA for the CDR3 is TGCGCCAGCAGCTCCCCAACCACATCCGACAGGGCCGAGCAGTACTTC. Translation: CASSSPTTSDRAEQYF.

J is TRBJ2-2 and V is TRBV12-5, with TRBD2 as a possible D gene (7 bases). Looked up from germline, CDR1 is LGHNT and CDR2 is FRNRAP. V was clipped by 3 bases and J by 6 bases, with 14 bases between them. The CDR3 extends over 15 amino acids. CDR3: CASGFGGALSGELFF. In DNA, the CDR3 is TGTGCTAGTGGTTTTGGGGGGGCGTTGTCCGGGGAGCTGTTTTTT.

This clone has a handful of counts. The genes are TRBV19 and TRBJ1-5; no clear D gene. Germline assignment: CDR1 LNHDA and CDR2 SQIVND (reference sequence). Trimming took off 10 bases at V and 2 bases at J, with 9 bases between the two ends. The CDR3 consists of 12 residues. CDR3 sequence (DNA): TGTGCCACGGGTCTGGGCAATCAGCCCCAGCATTTT. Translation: CATGLGNQPQHF.

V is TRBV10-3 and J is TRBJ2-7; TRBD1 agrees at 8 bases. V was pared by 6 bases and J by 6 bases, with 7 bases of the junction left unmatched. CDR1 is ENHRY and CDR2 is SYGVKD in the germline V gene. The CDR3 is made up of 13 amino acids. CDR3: CAISRTGTSEQYF. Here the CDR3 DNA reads TGTGCCATCAGCCGGACAGGGACGTCCGAGCAGTACTTC.

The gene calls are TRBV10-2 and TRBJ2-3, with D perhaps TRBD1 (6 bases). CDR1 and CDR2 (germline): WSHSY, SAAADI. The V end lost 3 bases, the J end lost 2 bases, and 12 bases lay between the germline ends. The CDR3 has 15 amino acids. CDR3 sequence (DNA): TGCGCCAGCAGTGATTGGGGACAAAACACAGATACGCAGTATTTT. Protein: CASSDWGQNTDTQYF.

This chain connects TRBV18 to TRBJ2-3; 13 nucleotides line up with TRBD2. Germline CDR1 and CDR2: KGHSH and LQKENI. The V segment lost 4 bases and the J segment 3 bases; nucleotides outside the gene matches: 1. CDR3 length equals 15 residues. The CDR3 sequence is CASSRTSGSTDTQYF. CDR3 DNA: TGTGCCAGCTCACGGACTAGCGGGAGTACAGATACGCAGTATTTT.

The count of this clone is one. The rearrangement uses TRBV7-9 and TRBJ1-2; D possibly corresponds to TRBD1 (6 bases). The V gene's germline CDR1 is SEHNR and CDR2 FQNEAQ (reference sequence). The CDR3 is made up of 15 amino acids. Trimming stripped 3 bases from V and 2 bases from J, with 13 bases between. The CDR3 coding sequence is TGTGCCAGCAGCTTGAACAGGGCTTTAAACTATGGCTACACCTTC. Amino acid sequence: CASSLNRALNYGYTF. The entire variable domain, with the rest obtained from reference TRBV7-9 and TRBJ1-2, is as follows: DTGVSQNPRHKITKRGQNVTFRCDPISEHNRLYWYRQTLGQGPEFLTYFQNEAQLEKSRLLSDRFSAERPKGSFSTLEIQRTEQGDSAMYLCASSLNRALNYGYTFGSGTRLTVV.

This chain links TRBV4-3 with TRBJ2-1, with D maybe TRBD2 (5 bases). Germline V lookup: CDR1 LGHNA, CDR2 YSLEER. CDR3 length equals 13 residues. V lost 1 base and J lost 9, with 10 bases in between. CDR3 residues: CASSQVRAPEQFF. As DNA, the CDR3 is TGCGCCAGCAGCCAAGTGAGGGCCCCTGAGCAGTTCTTC.

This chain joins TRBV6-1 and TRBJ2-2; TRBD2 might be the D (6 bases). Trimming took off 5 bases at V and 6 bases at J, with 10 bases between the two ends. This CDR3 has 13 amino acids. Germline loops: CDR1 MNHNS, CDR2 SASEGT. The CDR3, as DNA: TGTGCCAGCAGTTCCCCGGGGGCCGGGGAGCTGTTTTTT. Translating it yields CASSSPGAGELFF.

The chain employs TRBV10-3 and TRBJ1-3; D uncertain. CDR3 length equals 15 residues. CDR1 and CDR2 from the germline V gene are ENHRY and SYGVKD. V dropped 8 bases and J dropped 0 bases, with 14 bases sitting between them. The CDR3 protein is CAISFGGLSGNTIYF. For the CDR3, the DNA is TGTGCCATCTCTTTTGGAGGGCTCTCTGGAAACACCATATATTTT.

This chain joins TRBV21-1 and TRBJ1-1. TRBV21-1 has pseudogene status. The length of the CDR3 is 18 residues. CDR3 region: CASRPYFAGEKMNTEAFF. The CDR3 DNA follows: TGTGCCAGCAGACCCTATTTCGCGGGGGAAAAAATGAACACTGAAGCTTTCTTT.

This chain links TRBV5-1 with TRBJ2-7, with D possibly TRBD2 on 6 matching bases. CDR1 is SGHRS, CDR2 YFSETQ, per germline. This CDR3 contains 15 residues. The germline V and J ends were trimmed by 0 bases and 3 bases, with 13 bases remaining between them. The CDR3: CASSLGRGSGYEQYF. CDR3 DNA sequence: TGCGCCAGCAGCTTGGGGCGGGGTAGCGGCTACGAGCAGTACTTC. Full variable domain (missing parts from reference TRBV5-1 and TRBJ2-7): KAGVTQTPRYLIKTRGQQVTLSCSPISGHRSVSWYQQTPGQGLQFLFEYFSETQRNKGNFPGRFSGRQFSNSRSEMNVSTLELGDSALYLCASSLGRGSGYEQYFGPGTRLTVT.

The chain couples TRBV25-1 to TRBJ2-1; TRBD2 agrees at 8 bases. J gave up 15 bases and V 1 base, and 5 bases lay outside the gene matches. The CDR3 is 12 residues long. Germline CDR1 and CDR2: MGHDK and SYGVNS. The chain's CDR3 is CASSEWSGSRFF. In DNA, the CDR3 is TGTGCCAGCAGTGAATGGAGCGGGAGCCGGTTCTTC.

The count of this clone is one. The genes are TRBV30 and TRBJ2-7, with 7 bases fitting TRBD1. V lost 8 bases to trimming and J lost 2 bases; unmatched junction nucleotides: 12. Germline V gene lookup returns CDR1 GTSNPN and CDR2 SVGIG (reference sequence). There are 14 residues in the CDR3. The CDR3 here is CARGGRGPTYEQYF. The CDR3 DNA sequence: TGTGCCCGAGGGGGCAGGGGCCCAACCTACGAGCAGTACTTC.

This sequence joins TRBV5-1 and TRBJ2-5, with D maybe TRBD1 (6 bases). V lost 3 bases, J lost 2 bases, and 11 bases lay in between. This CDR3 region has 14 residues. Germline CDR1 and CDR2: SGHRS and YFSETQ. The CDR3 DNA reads TGCGCCAGCAGCTCTATGACAGGACAAGAGACCCAGTACTTC. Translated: CASSSMTGQETQYF.

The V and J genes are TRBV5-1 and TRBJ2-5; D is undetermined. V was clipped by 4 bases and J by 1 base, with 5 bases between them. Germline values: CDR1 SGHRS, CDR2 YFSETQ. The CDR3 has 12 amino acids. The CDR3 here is CASSESQETQYF. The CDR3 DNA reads TGCGCCAGCAGCGAGAGCCAAGAGACCCAGTACTTC.

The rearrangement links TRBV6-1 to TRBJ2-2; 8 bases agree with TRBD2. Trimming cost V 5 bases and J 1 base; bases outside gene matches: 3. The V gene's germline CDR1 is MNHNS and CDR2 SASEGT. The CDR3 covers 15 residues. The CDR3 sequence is CASSPTSENTGELFF. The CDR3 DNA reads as TGTGCCAGCAGTCCGACTAGCGAGAACACCGGGGAGCTGTTTTTT.

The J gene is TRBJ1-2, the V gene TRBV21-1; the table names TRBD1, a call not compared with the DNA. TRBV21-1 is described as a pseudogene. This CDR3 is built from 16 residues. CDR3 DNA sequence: TGTGCCAGCAGCAGTCCCGGGACAGGGACTAACTATGGCTACACCTTC. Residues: CASSSPGTGTNYGYTF.